The T cell receptor (beta chain) under discussion was sequenced for a study of vaccination effects on CD4 cells after COVID-19. Regarding this clone: Its antigen is not known.

In the ViraFEST assay, antigen-specific CD4+ clonotypes were identified by expansion after peptide-pool stimulation. Subsequent to a culture period of around 10 days, CD4+ T cells were isolated. SARS-CoV-2 infected the person between March and December 2020, as confirmed by PCR. In culture with 10 IU/ml IL-2 and about 9.7 ug/ml peptides, PBMC were grown at roughly 2 million per well. TCRdb's table, derived via immunoSEQ multiplex PCR, lists solely in-frame clones and lacks some. The table has tens of thousands of clones, roughly 77% seen once. Germline lookup yields CDR1 SNHLY and CDR2 FYNNEI. V was pared by 7 bases and J by 1 base, with 11 bases between. There are 14 residues in the CDR3.

This chain joins TRBV2 and TRBJ1-5; possible D gene TRBD1, 5 bases. The origin of this receptor is a human donor who had a prior SARS-CoV-2 infection. Sequencing used CD4+ T cells from PBMCs cultured with HIV peptides, obtained before COVID-19 vaccination. Subset reported: HIV-1 Nef peptide pool negative control/reference culture. CDR3 nucleotides: TGTGCCAGCACTAAGGGGCGAAGCAATCAGCCCCAGCATTTT. Translation: CASTKGRSNQPQHF.